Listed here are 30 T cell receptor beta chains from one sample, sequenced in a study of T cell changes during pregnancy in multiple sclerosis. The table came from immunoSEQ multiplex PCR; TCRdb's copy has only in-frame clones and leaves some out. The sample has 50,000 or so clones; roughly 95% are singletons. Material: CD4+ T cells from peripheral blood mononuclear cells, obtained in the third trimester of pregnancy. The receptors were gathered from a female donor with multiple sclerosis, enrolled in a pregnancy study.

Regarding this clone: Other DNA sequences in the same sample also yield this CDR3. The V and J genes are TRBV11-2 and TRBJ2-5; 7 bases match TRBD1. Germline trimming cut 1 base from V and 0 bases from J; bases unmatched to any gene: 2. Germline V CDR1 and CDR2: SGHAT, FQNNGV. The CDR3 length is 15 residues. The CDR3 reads CASSLGDRDQETQYF. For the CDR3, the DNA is TGTGCCAGCAGCTTAGGGGACAGAGACCAAGAGACCCAGTACTTC.

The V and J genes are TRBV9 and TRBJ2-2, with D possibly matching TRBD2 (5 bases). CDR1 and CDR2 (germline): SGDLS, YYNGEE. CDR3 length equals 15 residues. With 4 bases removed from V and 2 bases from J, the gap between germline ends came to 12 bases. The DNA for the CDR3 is TGTGCCAGCAGCTCGAGAGGGAGTAACACCGGGGAGCTGTTTTTT. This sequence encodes CASSSRGSNTGELFF.

The CDR3 nucleotides are TGTGCCAGCAGTTTCCCGGGGTTGGAGACCCAGTACTTC. Its protein is CASSFPGLETQYF. The rearrangement joins TRBV6-5 to TRBJ2-5, with TRBD2 as a possible D gene (5 bases). The germline V gene encodes CDR1 MNHEY and CDR2 SVGAGI. Trimming left V 4 bases short and J 5 bases short, with 11 bases between. The CDR3 loop spans 13 amino acids.

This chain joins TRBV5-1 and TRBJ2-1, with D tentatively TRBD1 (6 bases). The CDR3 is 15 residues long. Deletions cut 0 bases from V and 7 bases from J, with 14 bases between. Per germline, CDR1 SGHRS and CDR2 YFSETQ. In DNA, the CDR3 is TGCGCCAGCAGCTTGGCAGGGGACCTGGGGAATGAGCAGTTCTTC. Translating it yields CASSLAGDLGNEQFF.

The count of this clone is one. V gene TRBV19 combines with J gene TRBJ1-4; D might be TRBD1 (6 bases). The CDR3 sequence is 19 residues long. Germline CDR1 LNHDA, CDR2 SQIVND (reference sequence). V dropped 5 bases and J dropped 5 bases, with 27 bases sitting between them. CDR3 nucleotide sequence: TGTGCCAGTAGTTTCTCCGCCGGGGGGCATCGGGGGGAGAATGAAAAACTGTTTTTT. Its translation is CASSFSAGGHRGENEKLFF.

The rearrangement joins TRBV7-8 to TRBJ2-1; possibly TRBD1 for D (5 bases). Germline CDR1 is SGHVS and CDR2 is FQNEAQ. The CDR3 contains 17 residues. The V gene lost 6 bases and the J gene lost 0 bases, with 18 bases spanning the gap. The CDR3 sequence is CASRTKPGKRSYNEQFF. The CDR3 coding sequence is TGTGCCAGCAGGACGAAACCAGGGAAGCGCTCCTACAATGAGCAGTTCTTC.

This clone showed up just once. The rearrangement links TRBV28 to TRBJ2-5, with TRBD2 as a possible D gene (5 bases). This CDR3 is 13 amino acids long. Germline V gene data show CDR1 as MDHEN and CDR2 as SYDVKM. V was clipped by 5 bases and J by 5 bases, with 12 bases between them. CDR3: CASSPPGGETQYF. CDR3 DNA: TGTGCCAGCAGTCCGCCAGGCGGGGAGACCCAGTACTTC.

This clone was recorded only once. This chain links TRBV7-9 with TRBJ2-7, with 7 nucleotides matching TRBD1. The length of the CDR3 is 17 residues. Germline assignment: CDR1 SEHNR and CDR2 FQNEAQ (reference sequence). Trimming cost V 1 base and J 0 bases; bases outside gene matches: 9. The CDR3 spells CASSLGYRGHNSYEQYF. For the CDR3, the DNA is TGTGCCAGCAGCTTAGGATACAGGGGCCATAACTCCTACGAGCAGTACTTC.

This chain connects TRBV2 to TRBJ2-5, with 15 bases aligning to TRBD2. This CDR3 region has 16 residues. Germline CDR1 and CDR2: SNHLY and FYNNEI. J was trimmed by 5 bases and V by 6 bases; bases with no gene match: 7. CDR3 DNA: TGTGCCAGCAGAAGGACTAGCGGGAGGGCAGGCGAGACCCAGTACTTC. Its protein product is CASRRTSGRAGETQYF.

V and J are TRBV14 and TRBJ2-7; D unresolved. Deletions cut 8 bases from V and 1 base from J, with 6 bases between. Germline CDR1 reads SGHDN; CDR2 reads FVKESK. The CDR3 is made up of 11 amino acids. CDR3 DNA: TGTGCCAGCGGGCTTTCCTACGAGCAGTACTTC. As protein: CASGLSYEQYF.

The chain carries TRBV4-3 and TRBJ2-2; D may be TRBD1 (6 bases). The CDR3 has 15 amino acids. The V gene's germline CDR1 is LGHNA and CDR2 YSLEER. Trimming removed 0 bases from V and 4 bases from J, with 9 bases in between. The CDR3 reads CASSQEGTTTGELFF. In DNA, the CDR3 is TGCGCCAGCAGCCAAGAGGGGACAACCACCGGGGAGCTGTTTTTT.

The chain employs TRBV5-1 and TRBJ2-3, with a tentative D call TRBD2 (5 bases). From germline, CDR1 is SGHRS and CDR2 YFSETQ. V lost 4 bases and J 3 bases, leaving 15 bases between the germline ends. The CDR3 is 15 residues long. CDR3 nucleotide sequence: TGCGCCAGCAGCCTCACCGGAGGTCAAACAGATACGCAGTATTTT. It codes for CASSLTGGQTDTQYF.

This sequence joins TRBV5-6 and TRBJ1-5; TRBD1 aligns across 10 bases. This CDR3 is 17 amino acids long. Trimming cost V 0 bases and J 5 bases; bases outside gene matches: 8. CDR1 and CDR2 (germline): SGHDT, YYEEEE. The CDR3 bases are TGTGCCAGCAGCTTGGTGGGGGACAGGGGCGGGGATCAGCCCCAGCATTTT. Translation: CASSLVGDRGGDQPQHF.

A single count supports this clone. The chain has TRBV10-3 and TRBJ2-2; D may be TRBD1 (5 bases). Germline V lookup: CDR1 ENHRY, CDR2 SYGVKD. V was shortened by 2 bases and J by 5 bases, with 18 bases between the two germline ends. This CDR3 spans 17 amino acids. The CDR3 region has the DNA TGTGCCATCAGTGAGGCTCGGTCGGCCAAGGGGACCGGGGAGCTGTTTTTT. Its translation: CAISEARSAKGTGELFF.

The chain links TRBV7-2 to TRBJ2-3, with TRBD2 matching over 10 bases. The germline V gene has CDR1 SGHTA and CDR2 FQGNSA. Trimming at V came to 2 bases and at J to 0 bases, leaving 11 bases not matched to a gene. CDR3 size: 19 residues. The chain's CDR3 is CASSLISRTSGPSTDTQYF. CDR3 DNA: TGTGCCAGCAGCTTAATTTCCCGGACTAGCGGTCCTAGCACAGATACGCAGTATTTT.

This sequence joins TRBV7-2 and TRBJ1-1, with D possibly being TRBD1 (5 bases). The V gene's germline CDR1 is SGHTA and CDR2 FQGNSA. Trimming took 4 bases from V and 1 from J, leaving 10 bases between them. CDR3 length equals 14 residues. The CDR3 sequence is CASSSTGPNTEAFF. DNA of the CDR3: TGTGCCAGCAGCTCCACAGGACCGAACACTGAAGCTTTCTTT.

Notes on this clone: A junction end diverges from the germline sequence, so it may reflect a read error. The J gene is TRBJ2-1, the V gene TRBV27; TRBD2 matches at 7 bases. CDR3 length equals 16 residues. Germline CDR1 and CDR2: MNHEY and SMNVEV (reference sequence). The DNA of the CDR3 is TGTGCCAGCAGTCCCCGGGCTAGCGGCCGCTACCATGAGCAGTTCTTC. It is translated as CASSPRASGRYHEQFF.

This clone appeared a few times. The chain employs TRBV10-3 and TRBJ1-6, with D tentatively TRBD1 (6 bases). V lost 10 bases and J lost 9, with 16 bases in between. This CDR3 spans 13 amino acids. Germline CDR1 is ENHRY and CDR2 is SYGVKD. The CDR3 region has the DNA TGTGCCACCCTGTCGGGACAAGGTTCACCCCTCCACTTT. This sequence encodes CATLSGQGSPLHF.

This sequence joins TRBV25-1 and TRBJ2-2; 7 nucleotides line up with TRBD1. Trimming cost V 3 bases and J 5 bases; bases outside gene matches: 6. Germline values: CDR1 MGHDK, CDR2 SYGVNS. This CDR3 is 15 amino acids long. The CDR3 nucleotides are TGTGCCAGCAGTGACCCCACGACAGGGACCGGGGAGCTGTTTTTT. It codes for CASSDPTTGTGELFF.

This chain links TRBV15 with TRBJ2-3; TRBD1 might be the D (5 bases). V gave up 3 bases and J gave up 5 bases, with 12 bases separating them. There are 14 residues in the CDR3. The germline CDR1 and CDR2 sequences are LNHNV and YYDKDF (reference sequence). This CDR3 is CATSSLGPVDTQYF. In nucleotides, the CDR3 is TGTGCCACCAGCAGTCTGGGGCCAGTAGATACGCAGTATTTT.

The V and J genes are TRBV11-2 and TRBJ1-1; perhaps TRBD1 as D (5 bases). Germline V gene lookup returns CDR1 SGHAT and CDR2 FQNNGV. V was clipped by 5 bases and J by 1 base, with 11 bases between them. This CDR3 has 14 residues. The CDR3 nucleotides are TGTGCCAGCAGCGCGGACATACGGAACACTGAAGCTTTCTTT. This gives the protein CASSADIRNTEAFF.

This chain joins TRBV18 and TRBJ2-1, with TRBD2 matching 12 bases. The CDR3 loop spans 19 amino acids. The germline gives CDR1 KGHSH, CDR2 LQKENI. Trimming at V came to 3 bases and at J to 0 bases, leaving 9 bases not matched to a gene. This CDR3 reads CASSPFGTSGSLSYNEQFF. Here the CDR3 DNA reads TGTGCCAGCTCACCTTTCGGGACTAGCGGGTCCCTCTCCTACAATGAGCAGTTCTTC.

The CDR3 protein is CASSLISGVPYNEQFF. The CDR3 DNA reads TGTGCCAGCAGCTTGATCTCGGGAGTGCCCTACAATGAGCAGTTCTTC. This chain uses TRBV5-6 with TRBJ2-1; D is possibly TRBD2 (6 bases). The CDR3 has 16 residues. V lost 1 base and J 2 bases, leaving 13 bases between the germline ends. Germline CDR1 reads SGHDT; CDR2 reads YYEEEE.

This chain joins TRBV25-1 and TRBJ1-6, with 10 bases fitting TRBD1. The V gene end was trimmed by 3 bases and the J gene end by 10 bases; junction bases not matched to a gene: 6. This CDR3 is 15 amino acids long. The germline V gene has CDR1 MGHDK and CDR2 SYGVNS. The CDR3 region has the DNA TGTGCCAGCAGTGACCCTGGACAGGGGGAGTCACCCCTCCACTTT. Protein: CASSDPGQGESPLHF. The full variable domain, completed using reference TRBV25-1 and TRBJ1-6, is EADIYQTPRYLVIGTGKKITLECSQTMGHDKMYWYQQDPGMELHLIHYSYGVNSTEKGDLSSESTVSRIRTEHFPLTLESARPSHTSQYLCASSDPGQGESPLHFGNGTRLTVT.

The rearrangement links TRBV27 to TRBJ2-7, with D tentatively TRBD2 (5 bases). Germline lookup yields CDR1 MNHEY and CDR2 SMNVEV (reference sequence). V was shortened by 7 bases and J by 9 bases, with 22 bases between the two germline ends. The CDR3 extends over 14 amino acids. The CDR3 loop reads CASTSRGSSYGQYF. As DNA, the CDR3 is TGTGCCAGCACCTCGCGAGGGAGTTCCTATGGGCAGTACTTC.

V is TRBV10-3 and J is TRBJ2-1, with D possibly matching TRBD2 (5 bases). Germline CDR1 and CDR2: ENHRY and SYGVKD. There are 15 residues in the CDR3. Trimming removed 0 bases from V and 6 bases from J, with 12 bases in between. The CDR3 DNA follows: TGTGCCATCAGTGAGTCGACTACTCCCCTCAATGAGCAGTTCTTC. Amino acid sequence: CAISESTTPLNEQFF.

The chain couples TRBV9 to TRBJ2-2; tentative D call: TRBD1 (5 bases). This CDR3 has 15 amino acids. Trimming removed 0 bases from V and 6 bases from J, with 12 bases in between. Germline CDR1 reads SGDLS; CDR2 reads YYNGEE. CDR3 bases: TGTGCCAGCAGCGTAGAGCAGGGCGGCCCCGGGGAGCTGTTTTTT. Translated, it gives CASSVEQGGPGELFF. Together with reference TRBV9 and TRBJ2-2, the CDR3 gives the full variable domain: DSGVTQTPKHLITATGQRVTLRCSPRSGDLSVYWYQQSLDQGLQFLIQYYNGEERAKGNILERFSAQQFPDLHSELNLSSLELGDSALYFCASSVEQGGPGELFFGEGSRLTVL.

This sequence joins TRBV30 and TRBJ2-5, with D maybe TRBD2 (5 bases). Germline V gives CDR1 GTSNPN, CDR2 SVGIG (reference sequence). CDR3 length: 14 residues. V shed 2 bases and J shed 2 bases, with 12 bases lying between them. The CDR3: CAWSPRGWQETQYF. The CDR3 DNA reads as TGTGCCTGGAGTCCACGGGGTTGGCAAGAGACCCAGTACTTC.

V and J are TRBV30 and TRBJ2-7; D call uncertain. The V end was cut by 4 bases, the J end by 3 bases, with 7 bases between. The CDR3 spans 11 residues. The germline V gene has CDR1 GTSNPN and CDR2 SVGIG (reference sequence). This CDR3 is CAWNTLYEQYF. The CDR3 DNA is TGTGCCTGGAACACCCTCTACGAGCAGTACTTC.

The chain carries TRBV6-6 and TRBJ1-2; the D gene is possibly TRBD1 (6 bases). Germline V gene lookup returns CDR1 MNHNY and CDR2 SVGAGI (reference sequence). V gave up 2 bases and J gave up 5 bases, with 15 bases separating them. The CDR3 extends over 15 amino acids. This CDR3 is CASSYRQGFKYGYTF. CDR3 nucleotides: TGTGCCAGCAGTTACCGCCAGGGGTTTAAGTATGGCTACACCTTC.